The present T cell receptor (beta chain) was sequenced within a study of T cells after somatic rescue of genetic block. Trimming removed 4 bases from V and 5 bases from J; junction bases left unmatched: 3. Germline CDR1 and CDR2: MDHEN and SYDVKM. This CDR3 is built from 13 residues. The table lists this clone with a count of one. Repertoires were generated with immunoSEQ multiplex PCR, while TCRdb's copy carries only in-frame clones and drops some. The sample lists about 70,000 clones, about 90% occurring once. Sequencing was carried out using peripheral blood mononuclear cells (PBMCs). This chain uses TRBV28 with TRBJ2-5; 8 nucleotides match TRBD1. This sequence was found in a man aged 40-49 years. The CDR3 DNA reads as TGTGCCAGCAGTTGGACAGGGAGTGAGACCCAGTACTTC. Encoded protein: CASSWTGSETQYF.